This TCR beta chain derives from a study of metastatic and nonmetastatic thyroid tumors. In the study overall: Repertoires of blood and of tissue (tumor or nodule) from malignant and benign thyroid patients were compared. General observations from the study: It was reportedly found that TCR beta diversity was significantly higher in malignant thyroid tumors than in benign nodules, a difference seen in both blood and tumor samples.

Per the original methods: Construction of a distant-metastasis classifier for papillary thyroid cancer relied on CDR3 differences across clinicopathological groups. TCRdb re-clonotyped the PCR reads via MiXCR. None of the V and J calls come from the authors' own analysis; TCRdb made them. The table lists about 23,000 clones, about 20% of them singletons. Patients had received no treatment of any kind before thyroid surgery. From germline, CDR1 is SEHNR and CDR2 FQNEAQ (reference sequence). Trimming cost V 3 bases and J 3 bases, with 11 bases left between them. This CDR3 has 14 amino acids. In this sample, this clone turned up many times. Antigen unknown.

V and J are TRBV7-9 and TRBJ2-5, with a weak D call TRBD1 (6 bases). The sequence came from a female donor with papillary thyroid cancer or a benign thyroid nodule (not recorded which). Some clones in this sample may be carry-over from other donors' samples. Sample: blood. The DNA of the CDR3 is TGTGCCAGCAGCTTGCCCCACAGGGAAGAGACCCAGTACTTC. It yields the protein CASSLPHREETQYF.